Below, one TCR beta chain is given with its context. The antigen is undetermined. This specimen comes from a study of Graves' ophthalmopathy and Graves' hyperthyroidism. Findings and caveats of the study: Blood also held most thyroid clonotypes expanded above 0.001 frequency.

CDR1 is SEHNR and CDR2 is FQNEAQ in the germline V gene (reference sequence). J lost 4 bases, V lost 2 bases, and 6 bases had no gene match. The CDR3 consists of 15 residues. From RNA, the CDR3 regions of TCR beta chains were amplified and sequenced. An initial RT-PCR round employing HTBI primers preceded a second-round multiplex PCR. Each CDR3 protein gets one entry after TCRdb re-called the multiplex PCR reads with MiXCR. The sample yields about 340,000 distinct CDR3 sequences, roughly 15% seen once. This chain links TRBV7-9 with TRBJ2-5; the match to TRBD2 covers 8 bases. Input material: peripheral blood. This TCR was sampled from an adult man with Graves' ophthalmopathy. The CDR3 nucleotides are TGTGCCAGCAGCTTATGGTTGAGCGGGAGAGAGACCCAGTACTTC. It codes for CASSLWLSGRETQYF. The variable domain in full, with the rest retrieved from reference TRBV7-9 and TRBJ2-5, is DTGVSQNPRHKITKRGQNVTFRCDPISEHNRLYWYRQTLGQGPEFLTYFQNEAQLEKSRLLSDRFSAERPKGSFSTLEIQRTEQGDSAMYLCASSLWLSGRETQYFGPGTRLLVL.